Presented here are 5 T cell receptor beta chains from one specimen sequenced in a study of T cell responses to AZD1222 COVID-19 vaccine. Only in-frame clones appear in the TCRdb table, and some are missing; sequencing was by immunoSEQ multiplex PCR. Altogether approximately 220,000 clones are present, 85% to 95% being singletons, with the ten largest covering 1%. The material was peripheral blood, obtained on day 0 of MenACWY control vaccination. These receptors originate from an adult in good health.

The V gene is TRBV6-5, the J gene TRBJ1-5, with D unresolved. CDR1 and CDR2 (germline): MNHEY, SVGAGI. The CDR3 is made up of 15 amino acids. Trimming cost V 6 bases and J 2 bases, with 14 bases left between them. Written as DNA, the CDR3 is TGTGCCAGCAGGACCGGGAGGTTTGGCAATCAGCCCCAGCATTTT. Translation: CASRTGRFGNQPQHF.

The gene calls are TRBV19 and TRBJ1-4; tentative D call: TRBD1 (6 bases). Germline V lookup: CDR1 LNHDA, CDR2 SQIVND (reference sequence). Trimming removed 6 bases from V and 0 bases from J, with 14 bases in between. The CDR3 runs 16 residues. CDR3 amino acids: CASRAAGASTNEKLFF. CDR3 bases: TGTGCCAGTAGGGCCGCGGGGGCCTCAACTAATGAAAAACTGTTTTTT. Full variable domain (outside the CDR3, taken from reference TRBV19 and TRBJ1-4): DGGITQSPKYLFRKEGQNVTLSCEQNLNHDAMYWYRQDPGQGLRLIYYSQIVNDFQKGDIAEGYSVSREKKESFPLTVTSAQKNPTAFYLCASRAAGASTNEKLFFGSGTQLSVL.

This chain joins TRBV6-1 and TRBJ1-6; TRBD1 is a possible D gene (5 bases). The germline V gene encodes CDR1 MNHNS and CDR2 SASEGT. The CDR3 consists of 15 residues. The V and J ends lost 3 bases and 11 bases respectively, with 17 bases between them. The CDR3 sequence is CASSDPQGGYAPLHF. DNA of the CDR3: TGTGCCAGCAGTGATCCGCAGGGAGGATACGCACCCCTCCACTTT.

The V gene is TRBV6-2 or TRBV6-3, the J gene TRBJ2-1; 9 bases fit TRBD1. The CDR3 loop spans 15 amino acids. Germline V gene data show CDR1 as MNHEY and CDR2 as SVGEGT. With 3 bases clipped from V and 6 bases from J, the junction kept 6 bases outside the gene matches. CDR3 sequence (DNA): TGTGCCAGCAGTTATCCGGGACAGGGTAGCAATGAGCAGTTCTTC. Its translation is CASSYPGQGSNEQFF.

The chain uses TRBV10-3 and TRBJ2-5; D might be TRBD1 (5 bases). Trimming pared 5 bases from V and 1 base from J, leaving 5 bases between. The CDR3 runs 12 residues. Germline lookup yields CDR1 ENHRY and CDR2 SYGVKD. The CDR3 nucleotides read TGTGCCATCAGTAGGGGCCAAGAGACCCAGTACTTC. Protein product: CAISRGQETQYF.